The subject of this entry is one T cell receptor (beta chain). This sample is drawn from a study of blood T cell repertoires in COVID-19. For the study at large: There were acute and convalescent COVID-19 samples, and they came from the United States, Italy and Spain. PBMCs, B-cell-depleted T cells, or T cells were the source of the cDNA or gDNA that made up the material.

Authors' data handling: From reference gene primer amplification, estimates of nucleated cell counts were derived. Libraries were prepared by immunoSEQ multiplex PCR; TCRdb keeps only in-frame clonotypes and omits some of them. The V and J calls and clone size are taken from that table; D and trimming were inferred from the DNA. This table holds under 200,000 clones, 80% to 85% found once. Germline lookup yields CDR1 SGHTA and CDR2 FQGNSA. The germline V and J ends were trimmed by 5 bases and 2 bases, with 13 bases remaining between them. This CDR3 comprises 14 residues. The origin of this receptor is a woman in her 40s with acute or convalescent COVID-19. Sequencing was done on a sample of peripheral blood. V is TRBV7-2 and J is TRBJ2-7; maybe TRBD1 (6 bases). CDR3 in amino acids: CASSNNRDAYEQYF. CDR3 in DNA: TGTGCCAGCAGCAACAACAGGGACGCCTACGAGCAGTACTTC.